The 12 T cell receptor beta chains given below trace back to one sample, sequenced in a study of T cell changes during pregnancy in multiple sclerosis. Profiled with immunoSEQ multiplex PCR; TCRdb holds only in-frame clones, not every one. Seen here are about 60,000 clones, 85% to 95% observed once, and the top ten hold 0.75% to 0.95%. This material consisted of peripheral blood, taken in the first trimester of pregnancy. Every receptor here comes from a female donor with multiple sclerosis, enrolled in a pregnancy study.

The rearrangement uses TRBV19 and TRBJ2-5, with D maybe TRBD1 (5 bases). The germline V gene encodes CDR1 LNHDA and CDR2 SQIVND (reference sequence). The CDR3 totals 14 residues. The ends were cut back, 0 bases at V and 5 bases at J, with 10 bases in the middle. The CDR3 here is CASSIDRRVETQYF. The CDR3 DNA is TGTGCCAGTAGTATAGATCGCAGGGTGGAGACCCAGTACTTC.

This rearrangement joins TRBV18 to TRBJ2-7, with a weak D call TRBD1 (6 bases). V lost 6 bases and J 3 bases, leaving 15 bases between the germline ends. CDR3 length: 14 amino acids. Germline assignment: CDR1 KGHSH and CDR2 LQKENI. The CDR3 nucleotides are TGTGCCAGCTCTCACTTGACAGGAGTCTACGAGCAGTACTTC. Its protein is CASSHLTGVYEQYF. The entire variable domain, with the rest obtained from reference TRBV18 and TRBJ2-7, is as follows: NAGVMQNPRHLVRRRGQEARLRCSPMKGHSHVYWYRQLPEEGLKFMVYLQKENIIDESGMPKERFSAEFPKEGPSILRIQQVVRGDSAAYFCASSHLTGVYEQYFGPGTRLTVT.

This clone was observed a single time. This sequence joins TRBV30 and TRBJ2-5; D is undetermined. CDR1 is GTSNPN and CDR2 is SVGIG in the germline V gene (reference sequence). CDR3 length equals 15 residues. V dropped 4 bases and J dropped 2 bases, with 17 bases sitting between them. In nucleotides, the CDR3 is TGTGCCTGGACCCTTGGGCCCCGGAAGCAAGAGACCCAGTACTTC. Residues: CAWTLGPRKQETQYF.

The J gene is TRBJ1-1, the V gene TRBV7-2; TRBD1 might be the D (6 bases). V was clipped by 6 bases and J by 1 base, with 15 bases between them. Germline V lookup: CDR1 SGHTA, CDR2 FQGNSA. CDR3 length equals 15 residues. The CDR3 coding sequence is TGTGCCAGCAGAAGGACGGGACAACCGAACACTGAAGCTTTCTTT. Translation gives CASRRTGQPNTEAFF.

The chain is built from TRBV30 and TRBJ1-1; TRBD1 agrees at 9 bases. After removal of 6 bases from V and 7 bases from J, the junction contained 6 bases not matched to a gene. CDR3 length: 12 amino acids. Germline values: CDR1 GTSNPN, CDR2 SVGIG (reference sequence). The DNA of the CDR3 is TGTGCCTGCGGACAGGGGATTTATGAAGCTTTCTTT. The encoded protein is CACGQGIYEAFF.

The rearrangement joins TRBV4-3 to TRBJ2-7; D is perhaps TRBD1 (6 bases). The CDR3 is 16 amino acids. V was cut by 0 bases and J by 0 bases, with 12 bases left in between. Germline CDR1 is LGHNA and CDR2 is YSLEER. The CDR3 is CASSQDTGSSSYEQYF. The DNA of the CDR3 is TGCGCCAGCAGCCAAGATACAGGGTCGAGCTCCTACGAGCAGTACTTC.

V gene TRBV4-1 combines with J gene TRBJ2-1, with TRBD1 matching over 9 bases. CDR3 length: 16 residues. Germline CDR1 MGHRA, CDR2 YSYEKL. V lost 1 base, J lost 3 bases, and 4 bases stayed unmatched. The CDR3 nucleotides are TGCGCCAGCAGCCAAGGGGGGACAGGGCTCTACAATGAGCAGTTCTTC. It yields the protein CASSQGGTGLYNEQFF.

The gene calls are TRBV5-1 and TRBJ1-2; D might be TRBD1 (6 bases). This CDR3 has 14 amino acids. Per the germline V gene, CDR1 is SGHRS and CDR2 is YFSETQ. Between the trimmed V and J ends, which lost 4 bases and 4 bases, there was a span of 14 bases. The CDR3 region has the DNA TGCGCCAGCAGCCCCGAGGGGGACGGCTATGGCTACACCTTC. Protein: CASSPEGDGYGYTF.

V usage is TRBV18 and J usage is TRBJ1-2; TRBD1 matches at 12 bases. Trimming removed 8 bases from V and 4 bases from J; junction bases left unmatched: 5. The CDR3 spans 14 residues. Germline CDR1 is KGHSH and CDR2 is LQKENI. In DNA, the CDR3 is TGTGCCAGCCCTCCGGGACAGGGGGCCTATGGCTACACCTTC. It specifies CASPPGQGAYGYTF.

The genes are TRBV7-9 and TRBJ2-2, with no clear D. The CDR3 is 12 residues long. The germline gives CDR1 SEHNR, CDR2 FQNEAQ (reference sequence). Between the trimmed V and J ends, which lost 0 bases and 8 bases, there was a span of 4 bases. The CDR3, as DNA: TGTGCCAGCAGCTTAGCGCTAGGGGAGCTGTTTTTT. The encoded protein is CASSLALGELFF. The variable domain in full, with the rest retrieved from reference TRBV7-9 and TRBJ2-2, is DTGVSQNPRHKITKRGQNVTFRCDPISEHNRLYWYRQTLGQGPEFLTYFQNEAQLEKSRLLSDRFSAERPKGSFSTLEIQRTEQGDSAMYLCASSLALGELFFGEGSRLTVL.

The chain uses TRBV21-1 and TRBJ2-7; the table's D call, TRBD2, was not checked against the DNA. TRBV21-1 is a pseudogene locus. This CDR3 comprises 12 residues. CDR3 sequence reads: CASSNGGTEQYF. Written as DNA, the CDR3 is TGTGCCAGCAGCAACGGGGGGACTGAGCAGTACTTC.

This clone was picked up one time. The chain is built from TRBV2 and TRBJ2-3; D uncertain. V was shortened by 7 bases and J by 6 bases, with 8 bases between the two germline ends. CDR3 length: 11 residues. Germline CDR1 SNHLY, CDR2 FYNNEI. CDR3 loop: CASKPWDTQYF. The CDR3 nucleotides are TGTGCCAGCAAGCCTTGGGATACGCAGTATTTT.